Detailed here is one T cell receptor beta chain. The data stem from a study of T cell changes during pregnancy in multiple sclerosis. The CDR3 is 16 amino acids. The V end lost 0 bases, the J end lost 6 bases, and 12 bases lay between the germline ends. Per the germline V gene, CDR1 is LGHNT and CDR2 is FRNRAP. Sequencing used immunoSEQ multiplex PCR; TCRdb keeps in-frame clones, though not all of them. The repertoire consists of about 100,000 clones, with over 80% occurring once and the leading ten covering 1.9%. This sequence originates from a female donor with multiple sclerosis, enrolled in a pregnancy study. The input for sequencing was peripheral blood, taken after pregnancy. V usage is TRBV12-5 and J usage is TRBJ1-6, with D perhaps TRBD1 (6 bases). CDR3 region: CASGLVLDRSNSPLHF. CDR3 in DNA: TGTGCTAGTGGTTTGGTCCTCGACAGGTCTAATTCACCCCTCCACTTT.